Reported below is one T cell receptor beta chain. Antigen unknown. Data came from immunoSEQ multiplex PCR; TCRdb stores just in-frame clones and leaves some out. The sample yields around 62,000 clones, roughly 82% seen once. The data were obtained in a study of OX40 agonist ivuxolimab in advanced cancers. In the study overall: Each patient was given ivuxolimab into a vein every 2 weeks, at 0.01 to 10 mg/kg.

Findings and limits, study-wide: Within 6 weeks, CD4+ and CD8+ blood T cells expanded clonally at 0.1 to 3.0 mg/kg. The authors also found low normalized T-cell clonal expansion in some nonresponders. Mean expanded clone counts were higher in CD8+ than CD4+ T cells.

Unmatched junction bases numbered 8, after V lost 6 bases and J lost 1 base. The CDR3 extends over 15 amino acids. Germline values: CDR1 KGHSH, CDR2 LQKENI. This specimen was CD4+ or CD8+ T cells sorted from blood, taken in a trial of the OX40 agonist ivuxolimab. This clonotype originated in an adult with an advanced solid tumor such as melanoma, head and neck, liver or kidney cancer. J is TRBJ1-2 and V is TRBV18, with TRBD1 matching 7 bases. The DNA for the CDR3 is TGTGCCAGCTCCCGAAGCGGGACAGATAACTATGGCTACACCTTC. Translating gives CASSRSGTDNYGYTF.